This T cell receptor (beta chain) was recovered during a study of T-cell reconstitution after alpha-beta-depleted transplantation in children. General observations from the study: Diversity of TCRbeta at day 60 was high in some patients, arising from surviving recipient T cells and thymic progenitors. Reportedly, roughly two months post-transplant, alpha-beta T cells arose from several hundred expanded graft clones. Once a year had passed after transplant, T-cell counts and diversity came mostly from newly produced T cells.

This CDR3 comprises 14 residues. V lost 8 bases to trimming and J lost 3 bases, with 16 bases between them. Germline V gene lookup returns CDR1 SGHDT and CDR2 YYEEEE. About this clonotype: Its specificity is not known.

Construction of the TCRbeta library involved unique molecular identifiers. MiXCR, run by TCRdb on the PCR reads, gives a single entry per CDR3 protein. This sample has fewer than 40,000 distinct CDR3 sequences; over 6.5% occur once, and the top ten carry around 25%. The receptor comes from a child less than two years old who had a stem cell transplant for acute myeloid leukemia, so the T cells may come from the graft donor. The rearrangement links TRBV5-6 to TRBJ2-3; D gene ambiguous. The source was peripheral blood, collected 60 days after TCRalphabeta/CD19-depleted stem cell transplant. This CDR3 is CASSGQVETDTQYF. In DNA form, the CDR3 reads TGTGCCAGTTCGGGCCAGGTGGAAACAGATACGCAGTATTTT.